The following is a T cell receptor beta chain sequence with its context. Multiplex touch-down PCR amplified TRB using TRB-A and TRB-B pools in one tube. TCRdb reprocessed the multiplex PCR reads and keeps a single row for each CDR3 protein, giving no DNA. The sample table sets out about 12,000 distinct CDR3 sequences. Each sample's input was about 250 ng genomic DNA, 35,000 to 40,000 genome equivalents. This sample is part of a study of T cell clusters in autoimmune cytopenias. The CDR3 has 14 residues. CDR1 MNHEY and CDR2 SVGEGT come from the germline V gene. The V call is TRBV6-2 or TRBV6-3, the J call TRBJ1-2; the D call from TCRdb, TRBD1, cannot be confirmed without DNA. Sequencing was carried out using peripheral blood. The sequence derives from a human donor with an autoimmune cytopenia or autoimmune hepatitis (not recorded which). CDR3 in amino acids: CASSYTPDSYGYTF.